This paragraph reports one T cell receptor (beta chain). Its antigen is unknown. Base qualities were left out, and no much larger clone turns up one base away. Libraries were constructed by the immunoSEQ multiplex PCR assay. A mixture of 60 forward primers for TCR Vbeta segments and 13 reverse primers for TCR Jbeta segments was used in the multiplex PCR. The CDR3 region of rearranged TCR beta genes was amplified from genomic DNA by a multiplex PCR assay. Amplified TCR beta libraries were sequenced as 87-base-pair reads on the Illumina HiSeq System. In the original analysis: A later analysis tallied tens of millions of unique TCR beta chains across the 666 repertoires, and some 12 million of those chains were shared by two or more donors. To remove PCR and sequencing errors, raw reads were error-corrected and collapsed into unique sequences using a nearest-neighbor algorithm that merged closely related sequences. Alignment of CDR3 sequences to IMGT reference sequences was used to assign V, D and J gene segments. For a sequence to be retained, a match of at least six nucleotides to both a V gene segment and a J gene segment was required. Rearrangements were classified as productive when the CDR3 lacked stop codons and remained in frame with V and J, and all other rearrangements were classified as non-productive. Following IMGT convention, CDR3 was defined as the stretch from the second conserved V-encoded cysteine up to the conserved J-encoded phenylalanine. Sequences without an unambiguous match to a single V gene segment were excluded from the earlier analysis of 450 to 750 of the donors. An earlier analysis of a few hundred of the donors classified V segments as functional when productive rearrangements were above 56.7% and as segregating when the standard deviation between donors was above 5%. A statistical classification framework was built to diagnose cytomegalovirus status from the catalog of TCR beta chain sequences. In a later analysis, TCR nucleotide sequences were compared against IMGT/GENE-DB human TR gene sequences so that V and J genes could be assigned. In a later analysis, CDR3 sequences and most-parsimonious VDJ recombination scenarios were assigned using the TCRdist pipeline. A later analysis defined each TCR beta chain by its CDR3 amino acid sequence plus V-gene family, and excluded reads lacking a unique V-gene family. As a way to deal with suspected cross-contamination and a sequencing artifact, a later analysis dropped nearly 600 nucleotide sequences that were highly shared and had low generation probability. In a later analysis, a clonal expansion index was calculated for each public chain from normalized within-repertoire ranks of inferred template counts. In a later analysis, generation probabilities were computed with a VDJ recombination model fitted to out-of-frame rearrangements, and the resulting probabilities were checked against IGoR. Hypergeometric tests were used in a later analysis to score TCR-TCR, TCR-HLA and TCR-CMV co-occurrence, with a repertoire-size bias correction applied to the TCR pairs. To estimate false discovery rates, a later analysis permuted the HLA or CMV assignments 20 times. A later analysis grouped co-occurring TCRs with DBSCAN, adding TCRdist sequence similarity when clustering within HLA-allele-positive subsets. Repertoires with fewer than 30,000 or more than 120,000 public chains, plus five repertoires with anomalous nucleotide sharing, were excluded from co-occurrence clustering. The clones in this table, taken by TCRdb from immuneACCESS, are in-frame only. Not every clone is retained; where verified, under half of the shortfall comes from an unresolved V gene, and the cause of the rest is unknown. V and J calls and clone size follow that table, whereas D and trimming were derived from the DNA. For this sample there are some 150,000 clones; around 75% appear just once. 1.5% to 2% of the sample comes from the top ten.

There are 17 amino acids in the CDR3, from cysteine to phenylalanine inclusive. The sequence is cut down to CDR3 DNA, 51 bases in frame from base 1. V and J are trimmed by 8 bases and 0 bases, and the gene matches miss 14 bases of the junction. Per the germline V gene, MRHNA is the CDR1 and SNTAGT is the CDR2. This sample was taken from a study of cytomegalovirus exposure and HLA in healthy donors (dated by TCRdb to between 2016 and 2019). Concerning the study at large: In an earlier analysis of some 610 of the donors, 250 to 350 Gb of sequence data and 100 million or so unique TCR beta sequences from about 190 million T cells were reported. An early release that covered 500 to 800 HLA-typed donors contained approximately 300 gigabases of sequencing data and tens of millions of unique TCR sequences. Of the roughly 390 genotyped donors, roughly 76% were placed in the genetic ancestry cluster associated with self-reported Caucasian donors. The study aimed to test whether signatures of past pathogen exposure could be identified by cataloging public T cell receptors. Using immunosequencing, the study profiled T cell repertoires from approximately 700 subjects and related those repertoires to cytomegalovirus serostatus. Along with the approximately 600-subject first cohort, a separate validation cohort of over a hundred different subjects was used. The study combined high-throughput TCR immunosequencing, statistical association of individual TCRs with disease status, and machine learning to predict cytomegalovirus infection status. In a later analysis, previously published TCR beta repertoires from 666 donors were re-analyzed and high-resolution HLA genotyping was added so that TCR occurrence patterns could be studied. The later analysis used no new phenotypic data to find candidate immune exposures, relying instead on TCR beta sequences and their occurrence across donors. An earlier analysis of 500 to 750 of the donors applied high-throughput TCR beta sequencing to assess whether each TCR beta V gene segment acted as functional or pseudogenic. Donor age, sex, ethnicity and CMV serostatus were compiled alongside the repertoire data. Genome-wide SNP genotypes for about 55% of the 666 donors were used in a later genetic analysis, which treated that subset as a discovery cohort. Every discovery cohort repertoire had been produced on one sequencing platform. Both class I and class II loci were covered by HLA typing, at four-digit resolution. The number of typed donors differed by locus: about 629-630 for A, B, C, DRB1 and DQB1; about 520 for DQA1; fewer than 610 for DPA1; and around 470 for DPB1. Roughly five DR-DQ haplotypes were handled as single units for association and clustering because linkage in the cohort was strong. On average, 235,054 unique TCR beta nucleotide sequences were sequenced per donor among some 420 genotyped donors of the cohort, with roughly 18% of those sequences being non-productive.

In total, 630 or so healthy bone marrow donors made up the cohort. Cohort members were all nominally healthy when sampled, although unrecorded immune exposures were likely present. The donor was CMV seronegative and belonged to the group of around 350 seronegative cohort members. A peripheral blood sample was collected from each donor, and TCR beta sequencing was performed on peripheral blood mononuclear cells. Genomic DNA was extracted from the blood cell samples with the Qiagen DNeasy Blood Extraction Kit. The study at large found these results: In a later analysis, TCR association rates were found to vary across HLA loci, with the most associated TCRs seen for DRB1 alleles and the fewest for HLA-C alleles. The classifier was reported to diagnose cytomegalovirus status with high specificity and sensitivity in both the original cohort and the validation cohort. When HLA alleles, especially DR and DQ, strongly co-occurred, attributing TCR associations to individual alleles was difficult. A later genetic analysis associated a missense DCLRE1C variant with V-gene and J-gene trimming of TCR beta chains, and an independent cohort replicated the association. A later analysis found that most CMV-associated TCR beta chains appeared HLA-restricted, with HLA associations seemingly driven largely by CMV exposure. The 87-base-pair reads could not distinguish some IMGT-functional V segments, including TRBV6-2 and TRBV6-3, so those segments were excluded. A further reported finding was that TCR beta sequences accurately predicted the HLA-A and HLA-B alleles for most subjects in the first cohort. HLA typing was unavailable for some donors at each locus, so association tests used only the typed subset. Because counts were too low, about 17 rarely observed V segments, including chromosome 9 orphons, were excluded from the earlier analysis of 587 of the donors. In this cohort, only TCR beta chains were sequenced, and detectable features were limited by the absence of alpha or paired-chain data. Several of the top co-occurrence clusters appeared to be linked to parvovirus B19, influenza, CMV and Epstein-Barr virus, according to a later analysis. Correlated functional status among segregating V segments might be attributable to linkage disequilibrium, but an unknown experimental factor could not be ruled out. Most TCR sequences were seen in very few donors, while some public TCRs were found in many individuals. A cluster of highly shared sequence variants was judged likely to be a technical artifact of the sequencing pipeline. In a later analysis, HLA-associated TCR beta chains showed more clonal expansion and lower generation probabilities than non-associated chains that were equally common. According to a later genetic analysis, donors in an Asian-associated ancestry cluster had fewer N-insertions in productive TCRs than the roughly 700-donor mean. In an earlier analysis of some 640 of the donors, most TCR beta V segments were observed in productive rearrangements about 87% or about 30% of the time, broadly matching IMGT annotations. Specific HLA alleles were associated with 16,951 TCR beta sequences at a false discovery rate of 0.05 in a later analysis. In vitro tests confirmed that three of the cytomegalovirus-associated TCR beta chains recognize cytomegalovirus antigens. In the study, some 160 TCR beta chains were listed as associated with cytomegalovirus. The presence/absence analyses assumed that sequencing depth was roughly uniform across donors, and that assumption may not be true. For the cohort, immune exposure information was limited to CMV serostatus. The authors suggested that the approach could potentially be generalized to other disease states and immunological phenotypes.

This receptor chain uses TRBV6-4 and TRBJ2-7, and 9 bases in between align with TRBD2. Sequencing input: PBMCs. The sequence derives from a woman between 35 and 50 years old in good health and CMV-seronegative. CDR3 protein: CASLEASGVPSSYEQYF. The sequenced DNA: TGTGCCAGCCTGGAGGCTAGCGGGGTCCCTAGCTCCTACGAGCAGTACTTC.